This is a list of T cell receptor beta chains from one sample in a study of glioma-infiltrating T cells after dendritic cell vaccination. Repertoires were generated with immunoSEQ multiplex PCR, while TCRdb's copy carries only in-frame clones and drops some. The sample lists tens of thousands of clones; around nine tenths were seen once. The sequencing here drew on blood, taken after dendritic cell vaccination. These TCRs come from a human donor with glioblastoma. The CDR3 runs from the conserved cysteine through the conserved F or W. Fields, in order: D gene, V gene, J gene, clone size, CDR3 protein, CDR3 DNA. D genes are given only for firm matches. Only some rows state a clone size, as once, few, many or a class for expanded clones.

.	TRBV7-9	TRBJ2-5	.	CASSLPQETQYF	TGTGCCAGCAGTTTGCCCCAGGAGACCCAGTACTTC
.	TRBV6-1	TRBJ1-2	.	CASPPAGWDGYTF	TGTGCCAGTCCCCCAGCAGGCTGGGATGGCTACACCTTC
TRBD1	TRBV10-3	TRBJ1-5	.	CAISGTGDQPQHF	TGTGCCATCAGCGGGACAGGGGATCAGCCCCAGCATTTT
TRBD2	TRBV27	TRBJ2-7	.	CASSAPAGGSYEQYF	TGTGCCAGCAGTGCCCCAGCGGGGGGGTCCTACGAGCAGTACTTC
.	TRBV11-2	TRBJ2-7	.	CASSLSAQSLGEQYF	TGTGCCAGCAGCTTATCAGCCCAGAGCCTAGGCGAGCAGTACTTC
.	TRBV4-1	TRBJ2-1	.	CASSQAERNEQFF	TGCGCCAGCAGCCAAGCTGAGCGGAATGAGCAGTTCTTC
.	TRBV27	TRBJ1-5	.	CASSLGGVSNQPQHF	TGTGCCAGCAGTTTAGGGGGGGTTAGCAATCAGCCCCAGCATTTT
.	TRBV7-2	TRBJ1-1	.	CASSPVGSGTEAFF	TGTGCCAGCAGCCCTGTTGGGTCGGGGACTGAAGCTTTCTTT
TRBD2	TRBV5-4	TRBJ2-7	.	CASSFSGTSVTYEQYF	TGTGCCAGCAGCTTTTCAGGTACTAGCGTAACCTACGAGCAGTACTTC
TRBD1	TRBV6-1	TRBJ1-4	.	CASSGTDREGEKLFF	TGTGCCAGCAGTGGAACAGACAGGGAAGGTGAAAAACTGTTTTTT
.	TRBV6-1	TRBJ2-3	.	CASSVGGAADTQYF	TGTGCCAGCAGTGTAGGGGGGGCCGCAGATACGCAGTATTTT
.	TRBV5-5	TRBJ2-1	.	CASSFGAVNYNEQFF	TGTGCCAGCAGCTTCGGAGCGGTAAACTACAATGAGCAGTTCTTC
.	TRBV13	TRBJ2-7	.	CASSLETNRYEQYF	TGTGCCAGCAGCTTAGAAACAAACCGCTACGAGCAGTACTTC
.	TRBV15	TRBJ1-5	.	CATSSFNQPQHF	TGCGCCACCAGCAGCTTCAATCAGCCCCAGCATTTT
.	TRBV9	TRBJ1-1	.	CASSVDMNTEAFF	TGTGCCAGCAGCGTAGATATGAACACTGAAGCTTTCTTT
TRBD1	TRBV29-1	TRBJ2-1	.	CSVMDRGAYNEQFF	TGCAGCGTCATGGACAGGGGAGCCTACAATGAGCAGTTCTTC
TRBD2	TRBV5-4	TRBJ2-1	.	CAYRAGGSYNEQFF	TGTGCCTACCGGGCGGGAGGCTCCTACAATGAGCAGTTCTTC
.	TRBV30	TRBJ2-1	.	CAWSGHGSGSYNEQFF	TGTGCCTGGAGTGGACACGGGAGTGGGTCCTACAATGAGCAGTTCTTC
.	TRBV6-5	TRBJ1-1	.	CASSYSPGLTEAFF	TGTGCCAGCAGTTACTCTCCAGGGCTTACTGAAGCTTTCTTT
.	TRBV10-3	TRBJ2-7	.	CAISESRESYEQYF	TGTGCCATCAGTGAGTCAAGGGAGTCCTACGAGCAGTACTTC
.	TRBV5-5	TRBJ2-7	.	CASSSRRDFSYEQYF	TGTGCCAGCAGCTCCCGGAGGGACTTCTCCTACGAGCAGTACTTC
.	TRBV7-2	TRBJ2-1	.	CASSFVGSSYNEQFF	TGTGCCAGCAGCTTTGTTGGGAGCTCCTACAATGAGCAGTTCTTC
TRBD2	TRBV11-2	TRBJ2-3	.	CASSLGLAGETDTQYF	TGTGCCAGCAGCCTCGGACTAGCGGGGGAAACAGATACGCAGTATTTT
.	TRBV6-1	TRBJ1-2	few	CASSEAGRALYGYTF	TGTGCCAGCAGTGAAGCGGGCAGGGCCCTCTATGGCTACACCTTC
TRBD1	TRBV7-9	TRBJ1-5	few	CASSEQGARNQPQHF	TGTGCCAGCAGCGAACAGGGGGCGCGCAATCAGCCCCAGCATTTT
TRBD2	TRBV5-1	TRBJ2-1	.	CASSSRGGLDNEQFF	TGCGCCAGCAGCTCCCGGGGGGGCCTAGACAATGAGCAGTTCTTC
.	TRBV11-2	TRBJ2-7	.	CASGTASYEQYF	TGTGCCAGCGGGACTGCCTCTTACGAGCAGTACTTC
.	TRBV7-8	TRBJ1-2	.	CASNPFPGGYGYTF	TGTGCCAGCAACCCGTTCCCGGGGGGTTATGGCTACACCTTC
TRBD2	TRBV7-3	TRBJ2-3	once	CASRPLAGGPDTQYF	TGTGCCAGCAGACCCCTTGCGGGAGGCCCAGATACGCAGTATTTT
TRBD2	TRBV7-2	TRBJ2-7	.	CASSLIGRASGESSYEQYF	TGTGCCAGCAGCTTAATCGGTAGGGCTAGCGGGGAGAGCTCCTACGAGCAGTACTTC
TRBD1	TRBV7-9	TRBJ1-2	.	CASSFRGADGYTF	TGTGCCAGCAGCTTCAGGGGGGCGGATGGCTACACCTTC
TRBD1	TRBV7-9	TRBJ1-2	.	CASSLGNTGGVYGYTF	TGTGCCAGCAGCTTAGGAAATACAGGGGGCGTCTATGGCTACACCTTC
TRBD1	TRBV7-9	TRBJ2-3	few	CASSTNRGADTQYF	TGTGCCAGCAGTACAAACAGGGGCGCAGATACGCAGTATTTT
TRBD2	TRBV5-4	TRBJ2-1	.	CASSPGTSGRAREQFF	TGTGCCAGCAGCCCCGGGACTAGCGGGAGGGCCCGTGAGCAGTTCTTC
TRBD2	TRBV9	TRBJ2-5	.	CASSVVGGSETQYF	TGTGCCAGCAGCGTAGTCGGCGGGAGTGAGACCCAGTACTTC
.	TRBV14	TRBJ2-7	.	CASSQGGVVYEQYF	TGTGCCAGCAGCCAAGGGGGAGTGGTCTACGAGCAGTACTTC
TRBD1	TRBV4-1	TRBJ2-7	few	CASSRGQGHYEQYF	TGCGCCAGCAGCCGGGGACAGGGCCACTACGAGCAGTACTTC
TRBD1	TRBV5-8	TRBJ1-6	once	CASSMTGLNSPLHF	TGTGCCAGCAGCATGACAGGGTTAAATTCACCCCTCCACTTT
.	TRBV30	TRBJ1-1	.	CAGDRDYTEAFF	TGTGCCGGTGACCGGGATTACACTGAAGCTTTCTTT
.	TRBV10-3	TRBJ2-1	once	CAISESPSYNEQFF	TGTGCCATCAGTGAGTCCCCTAGCTACAATGAGCAGTTCTTC
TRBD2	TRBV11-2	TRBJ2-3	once	CASSQTSGADTQYF	TGTGCCAGCAGCCAGACTAGCGGGGCGGATACGCAGTATTTT
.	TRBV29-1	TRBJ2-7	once	CSGRNSYEQYF	TGCAGCGGCAGGAATTCCTACGAGCAGTACTTC
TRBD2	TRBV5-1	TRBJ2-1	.	CATQGGTSGYNEQFF	TGCGCCACCCAAGGAGGGACTAGCGGGTACAATGAGCAGTTCTTC
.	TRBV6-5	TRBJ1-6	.	CASSYSLQTYNSPLHF	TGTGCCAGCAGTTACTCGCTTCAGACCTATAATTCACCCCTCCACTTT
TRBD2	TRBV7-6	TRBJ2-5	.	CASSFGLAGLQETQYF	TGTGCCAGCAGCTTCGGACTAGCGGGTTTACAAGAGACCCAGTACTTC
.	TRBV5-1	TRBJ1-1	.	CASSLKSETEAFF	TGCGCCAGCAGCTTGAAAAGTGAGACTGAAGCTTTCTTT
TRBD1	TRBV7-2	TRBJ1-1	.	CASRPAPGTGFTEAFF	TGTGCCAGCAGACCAGCCCCCGGGACAGGGTTTACTGAAGCTTTCTTT
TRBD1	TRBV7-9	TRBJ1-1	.	CASSSRGQGVSGTEAFF	TGTGCCAGCAGCTCCCGGGGACAGGGCGTAAGTGGGACTGAAGCTTTCTTT
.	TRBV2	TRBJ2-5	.	CASSEEILVQETQYF	TGTGCCAGCAGTGAAGAGATACTGGTACAAGAGACCCAGTACTTC
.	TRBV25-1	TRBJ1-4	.	CASSEWGSNSEKLFF	TGTGCCAGCAGTGAATGGGGCTCTAATTCGGAAAAACTGTTTTTT
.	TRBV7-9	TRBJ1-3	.	CASSEREVSGNTIYF	TGTGCCAGCAGCGAAAGGGAGGTCTCAGGAAACACCATATATTTT
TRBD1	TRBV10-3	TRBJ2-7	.	CAIKTGASYEQYF	TGTGCCATCAAGACAGGGGCCTCCTACGAGCAGTACTTC
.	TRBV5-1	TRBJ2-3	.	CASSPQDAGTDTQYF	TGCGCCAGCAGCCCACAGGACGCGGGCACAGATACGCAGTATTTT
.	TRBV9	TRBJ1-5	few	CASSVAGSNQPQHF	TGTGCCAGCAGCGTAGCAGGGAGCAATCAGCCCCAGCATTTT
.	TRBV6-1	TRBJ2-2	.	CASSESTGRTGELFF	TGTGCCAGCAGTGAATCGACAGGGAGGACCGGGGAGCTGTTTTTT
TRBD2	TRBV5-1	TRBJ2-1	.	CASSSAAGLDEQFF	TGCGCCAGCAGCTCCGCAGCGGGGTTGGATGAGCAGTTCTTC
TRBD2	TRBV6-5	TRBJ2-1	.	CASSRTSGYGDEQFF	TGTGCCAGCAGTCGGACTAGCGGATATGGGGATGAGCAGTTCTTC
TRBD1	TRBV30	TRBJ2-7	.	CAWSALGQDEQYF	TGTGCCTGGAGTGCCTTGGGACAGGACGAGCAGTACTTC